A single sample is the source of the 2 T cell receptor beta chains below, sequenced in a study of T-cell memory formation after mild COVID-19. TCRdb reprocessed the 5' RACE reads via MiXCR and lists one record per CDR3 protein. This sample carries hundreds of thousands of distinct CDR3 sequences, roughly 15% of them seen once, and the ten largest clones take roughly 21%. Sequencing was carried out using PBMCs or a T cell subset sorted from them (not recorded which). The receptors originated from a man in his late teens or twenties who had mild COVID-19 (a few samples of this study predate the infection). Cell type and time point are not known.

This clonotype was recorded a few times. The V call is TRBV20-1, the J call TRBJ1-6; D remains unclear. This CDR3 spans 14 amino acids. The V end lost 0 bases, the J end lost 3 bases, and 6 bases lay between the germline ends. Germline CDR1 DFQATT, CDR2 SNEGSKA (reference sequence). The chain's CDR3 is CSARDLNYNSPLHF. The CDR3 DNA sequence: TGCAGTGCTAGAGATCTGAACTATAATTCACCCCTCCACTTT.

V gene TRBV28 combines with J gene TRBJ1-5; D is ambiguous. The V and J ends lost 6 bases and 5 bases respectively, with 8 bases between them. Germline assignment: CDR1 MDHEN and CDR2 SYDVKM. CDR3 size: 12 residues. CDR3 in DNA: TGTGCCAGCAGGGGGATGGATCAGCCCCAGCATTTT. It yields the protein CASRGMDQPQHF.